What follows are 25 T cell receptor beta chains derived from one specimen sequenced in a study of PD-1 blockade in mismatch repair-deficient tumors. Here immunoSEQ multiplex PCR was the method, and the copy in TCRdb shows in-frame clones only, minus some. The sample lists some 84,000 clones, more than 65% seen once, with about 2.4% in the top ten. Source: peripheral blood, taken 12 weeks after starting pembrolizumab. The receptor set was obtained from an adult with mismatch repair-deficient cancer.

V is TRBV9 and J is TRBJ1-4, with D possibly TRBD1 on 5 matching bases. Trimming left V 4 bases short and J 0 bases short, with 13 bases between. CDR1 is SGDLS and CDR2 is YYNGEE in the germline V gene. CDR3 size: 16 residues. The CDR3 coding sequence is TGTGCCAGCAGCTTCGGGGGAGGGGCAACTAATGAAAAACTGTTTTTT. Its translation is CASSFGGGATNEKLFF. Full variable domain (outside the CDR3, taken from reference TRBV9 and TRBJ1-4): DSGVTQTPKHLITATGQRVTLRCSPRSGDLSVYWYQQSLDQGLQFLIQYYNGEERAKGNILERFSAQQFPDLHSELNLSSLELGDSALYFCASSFGGGATNEKLFFGSGTQLSVL.

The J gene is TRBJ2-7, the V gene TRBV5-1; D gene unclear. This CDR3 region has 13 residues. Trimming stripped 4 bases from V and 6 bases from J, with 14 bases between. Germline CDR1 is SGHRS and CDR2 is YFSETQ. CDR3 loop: CASSPVSVGEQYF. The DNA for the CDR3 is TGCGCCAGCAGCCCAGTGTCTGTTGGCGAGCAGTACTTC.

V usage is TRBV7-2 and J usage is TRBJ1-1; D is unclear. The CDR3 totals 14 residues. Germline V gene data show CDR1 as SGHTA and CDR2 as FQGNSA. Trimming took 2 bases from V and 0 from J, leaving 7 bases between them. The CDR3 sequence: CASSLLGMNTEAFF. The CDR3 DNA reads TGTGCCAGCAGCTTATTAGGGATGAACACTGAAGCTTTCTTT.

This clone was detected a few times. This chain's CDR3 is CASSNNDRGQQNTEAFF. CDR3 DNA: TGCGCCAGCAGCAATAATGACAGGGGTCAGCAGAACACTGAAGCTTTCTTT. This chain uses TRBV4-1 with TRBJ1-1; 8 bases match TRBD1. The germline V gene has CDR1 MGHRA and CDR2 YSYEKL. V trimming: 5 bases; J trimming: 1 base; junction bases outside the gene matches: 12. This CDR3 is built from 17 residues.

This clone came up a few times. CDR3 residues: CASNRGRGQPQHF. The DNA of the CDR3 is TGTGCCAGTAACCGGGGGAGAGGTCAGCCCCAGCATTTT. The chain couples TRBV19 to TRBJ1-5; the D gene is possibly TRBD1 (5 bases). From germline, CDR1 is LNHDA and CDR2 SQIVND (reference sequence). V dropped 7 bases and J dropped 6 bases, with 13 bases sitting between them. The CDR3 has 13 amino acids.

DNA for the CDR3: TGTGCCAGCAGCTTGAGGTCTAGCGGGAGCTACGAGCAGTACTTC. Its translation: CASSLRSSGSYEQYF. This chain joins TRBV7-8 and TRBJ2-7; 10 bases align to TRBD2. Germline CDR1 is SGHVS and CDR2 is FQNEAQ. The V gene end was trimmed by 3 bases and the J gene end by 3 bases; junction bases not matched to a gene: 5. This CDR3 contains 15 residues.

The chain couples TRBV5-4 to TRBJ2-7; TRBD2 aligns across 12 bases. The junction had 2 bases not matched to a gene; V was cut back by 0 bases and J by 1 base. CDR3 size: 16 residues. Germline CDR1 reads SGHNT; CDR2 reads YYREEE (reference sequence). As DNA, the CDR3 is TGTGCCAGCAGCTTGGGGACTAGCGGGACATCCTACGAGCAGTACTTC. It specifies CASSLGTSGTSYEQYF.

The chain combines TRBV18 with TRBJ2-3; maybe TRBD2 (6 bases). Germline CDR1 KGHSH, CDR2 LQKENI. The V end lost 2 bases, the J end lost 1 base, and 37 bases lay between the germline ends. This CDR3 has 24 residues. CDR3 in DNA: TGTGCCAGCTCACCAATTGGTGTTCCGTTAAGCTACCCGCGGGGTCACTTAGGCACAGATACGCAGTATTTT. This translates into CASSPIGVPLSYPRGHLGTDTQYF.

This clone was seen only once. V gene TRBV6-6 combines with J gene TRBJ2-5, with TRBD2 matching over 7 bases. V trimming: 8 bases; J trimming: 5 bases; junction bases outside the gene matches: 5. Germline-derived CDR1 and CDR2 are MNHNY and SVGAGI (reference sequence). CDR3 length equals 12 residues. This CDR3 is CASGRGLETQYF. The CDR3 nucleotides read TGTGCCAGCGGGCGGGGGTTGGAGACCCAGTACTTC.

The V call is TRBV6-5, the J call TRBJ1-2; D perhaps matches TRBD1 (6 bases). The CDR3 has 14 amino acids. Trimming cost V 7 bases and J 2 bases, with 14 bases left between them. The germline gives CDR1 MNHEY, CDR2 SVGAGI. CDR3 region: CASKKQGQNYGYTF. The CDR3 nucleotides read TGTGCCAGCAAGAAACAGGGACAAAACTATGGCTACACCTTC.

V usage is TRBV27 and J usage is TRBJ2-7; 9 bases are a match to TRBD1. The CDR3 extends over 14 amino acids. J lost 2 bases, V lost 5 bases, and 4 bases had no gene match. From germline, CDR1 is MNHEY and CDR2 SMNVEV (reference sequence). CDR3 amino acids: CASSPWTGAYEQYF. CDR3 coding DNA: TGTGCCAGCAGTCCCTGGACAGGGGCCTACGAGCAGTACTTC.

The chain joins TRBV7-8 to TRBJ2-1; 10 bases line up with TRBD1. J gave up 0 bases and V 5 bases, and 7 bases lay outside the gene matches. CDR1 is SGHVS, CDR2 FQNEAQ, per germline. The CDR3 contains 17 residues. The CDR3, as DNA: TGTGCCAGCAGCCCAAGGACAGGGGGAAGCTCCTACAATGAGCAGTTCTTC. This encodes CASSPRTGGSSYNEQFF.

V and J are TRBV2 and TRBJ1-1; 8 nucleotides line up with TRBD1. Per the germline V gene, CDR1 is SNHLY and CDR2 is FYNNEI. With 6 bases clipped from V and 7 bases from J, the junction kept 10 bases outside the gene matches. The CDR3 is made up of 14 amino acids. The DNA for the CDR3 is TGTGCCAGCAGCGCCCGGACAGGGCTTGATGAAGCTTTCTTT. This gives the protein CASSARTGLDEAFF.

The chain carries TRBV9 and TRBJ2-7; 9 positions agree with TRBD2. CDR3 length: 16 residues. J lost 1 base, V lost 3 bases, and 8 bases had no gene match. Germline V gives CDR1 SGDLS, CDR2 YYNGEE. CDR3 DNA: TGTGCCAGCAGCGCCCCAGGGACTAGCACGTCCTACGAGCAGTACTTC. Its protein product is CASSAPGTSTSYEQYF.

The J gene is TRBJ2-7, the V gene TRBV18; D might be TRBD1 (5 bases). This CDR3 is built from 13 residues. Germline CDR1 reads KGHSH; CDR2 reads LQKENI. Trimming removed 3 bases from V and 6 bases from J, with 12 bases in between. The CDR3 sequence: CASSPTAGREQYF. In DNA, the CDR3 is TGTGCCAGCTCACCGACCGCAGGGCGCGAGCAGTACTTC.

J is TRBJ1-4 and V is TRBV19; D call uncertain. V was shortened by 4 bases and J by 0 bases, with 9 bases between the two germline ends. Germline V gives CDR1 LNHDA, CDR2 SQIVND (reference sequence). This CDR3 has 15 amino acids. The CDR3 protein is CASSTRPTTNEKLFF. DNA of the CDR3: TGTGCCAGTAGTACCCGACCGACAACTAATGAAAAACTGTTTTTT.

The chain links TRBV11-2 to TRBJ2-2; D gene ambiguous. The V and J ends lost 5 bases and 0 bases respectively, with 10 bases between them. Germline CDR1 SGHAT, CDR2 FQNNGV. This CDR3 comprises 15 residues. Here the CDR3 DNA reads TGTGCCAGCAGCCAGCGTGGAGCGAACACCGGGGAGCTGTTTTTT. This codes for CASSQRGANTGELFF.

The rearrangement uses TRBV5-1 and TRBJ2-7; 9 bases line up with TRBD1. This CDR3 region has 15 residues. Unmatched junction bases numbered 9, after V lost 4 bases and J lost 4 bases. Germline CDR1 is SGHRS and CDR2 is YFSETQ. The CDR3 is CASSLTTGGNYEQYF. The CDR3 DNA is TGCGCCAGCAGCCTCACGACAGGGGGTAATTACGAGCAGTACTTC.

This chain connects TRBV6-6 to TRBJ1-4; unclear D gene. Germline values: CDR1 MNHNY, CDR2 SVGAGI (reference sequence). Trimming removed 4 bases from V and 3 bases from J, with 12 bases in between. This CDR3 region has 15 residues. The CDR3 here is CASSLGISANEKLFF. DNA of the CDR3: TGTGCCAGCAGTTTAGGGATTTCGGCTAATGAAAAACTGTTTTTT.

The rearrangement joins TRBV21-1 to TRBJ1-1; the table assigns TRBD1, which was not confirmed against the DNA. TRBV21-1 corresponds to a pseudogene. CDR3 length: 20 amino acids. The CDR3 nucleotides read TGTGCCAGCAGCACAAAAGGCGGTGGGGACAGGGACGAAATGAACACTGAAGCTTTCTTT. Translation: CASSTKGGGDRDEMNTEAFF.

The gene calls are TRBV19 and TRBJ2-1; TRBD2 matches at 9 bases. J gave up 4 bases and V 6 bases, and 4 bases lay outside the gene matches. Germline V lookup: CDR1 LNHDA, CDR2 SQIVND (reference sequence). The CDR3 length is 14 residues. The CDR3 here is CASRATSGYNEQFF. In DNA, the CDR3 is TGTGCCAGTAGGGCGACTAGCGGTTACAATGAGCAGTTCTTC.

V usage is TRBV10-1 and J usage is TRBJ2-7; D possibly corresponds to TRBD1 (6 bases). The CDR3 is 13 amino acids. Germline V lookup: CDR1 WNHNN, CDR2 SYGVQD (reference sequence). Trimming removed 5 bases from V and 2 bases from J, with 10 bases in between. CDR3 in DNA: TGCGCCAGCAGTCCGGACAGAACCTACGAGCAGTACTTC. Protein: CASSPDRTYEQYF.

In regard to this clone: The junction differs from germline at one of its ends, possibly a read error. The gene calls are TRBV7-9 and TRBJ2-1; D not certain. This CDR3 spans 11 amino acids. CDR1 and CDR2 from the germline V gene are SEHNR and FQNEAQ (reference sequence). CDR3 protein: CASTDTLVWVF. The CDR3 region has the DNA TGTGCCAGCACCGATACGCTAGTTTGGGTCTTC.

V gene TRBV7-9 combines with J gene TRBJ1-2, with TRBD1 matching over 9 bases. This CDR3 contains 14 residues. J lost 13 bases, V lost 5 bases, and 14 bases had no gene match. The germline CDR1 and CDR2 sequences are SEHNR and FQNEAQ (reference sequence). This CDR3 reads CASSTGQGLLVFTF. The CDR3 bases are TGTGCCAGCAGCACGGGACAGGGTTTATTGGTCTTCACCTTC.

The DNA for the CDR3 is TGCGCCAGCAGCGAGAGCTCCTACGAGCAGTACTTC. Translated, it gives CASSESSYEQYF. The chain couples TRBV5-1 to TRBJ2-7; D gene unclear. The germline CDR1 and CDR2 sequences are SGHRS and YFSETQ. The CDR3 is made up of 12 amino acids. Deletions cut 4 bases from V and 0 bases from J, with 5 bases between. Combining the CDR3 with reference TRBV5-1 and TRBJ2-7 gives the whole variable domain KAGVTQTPRYLIKTRGQQVTLSCSPISGHRSVSWYQQTPGQGLQFLFEYFSETQRNKGNFPGRFSGRQFSNSRSEMNVSTLELGDSALYLCASSESSYEQYFGPGTRLTVT.